These 23 T cell receptor beta chains share one sample of origin, sequenced in a study of blood T cell repertoires in COVID-19. Produced via immunoSEQ multiplex PCR; TCRdb's table is partial and in-frame only. The sample shows 350,000 to 400,000 clones, around 89% of them seen only once. Sequencing input: peripheral blood. The receptors were sampled from a man aged 18 to 30 with active or convalescent COVID-19.

The genes are TRBV7-2 and TRBJ1-5; 9 nucleotides align to TRBD1. V shed 6 bases, J shed 4 bases, and the junction held 7 bases outside the gene matches. CDR1 SGHTA and CDR2 FQGNSA come from the germline V gene. The CDR3 consists of 15 residues. The CDR3 DNA reads TGTGCCAGCAGTTTTGACAGGGGGGGTAATCAGCCCCAGCATTTT. Amino acids: CASSFDRGGNQPQHF.

The genes are TRBV20-1 and TRBJ1-2, with 7 positions matching TRBD1. V dropped 6 bases and J dropped 4; count of bases not matched to a gene: 8. Germline loops: CDR1 DFQATT, CDR2 SNEGSKA (reference sequence). CDR3 length equals 13 residues. Here the CDR3 reads CSASRQGAYGYTF. The CDR3, as DNA: TGCAGTGCCAGTAGACAGGGCGCCTATGGCTACACCTTC.

The chain joins TRBV19 to TRBJ2-2, with 9 bases lining up with TRBD2. Germline assignment: CDR1 LNHDA and CDR2 SQIVND (reference sequence). This CDR3 has 15 residues. V lost 3 bases and J lost 4; bases outside the gene matches: 3. This CDR3 reads CASSIRTSATGELFF. CDR3 in DNA: TGTGCCAGTAGTATTAGGACTAGCGCCACCGGGGAGCTGTTTTTT.

The V call is TRBV5-1, the J call TRBJ1-1; 7 nucleotides match TRBD1. Germline V lookup: CDR1 SGHRS, CDR2 YFSETQ. V lost 4 bases and J lost 4; bases outside the gene matches: 7. The CDR3 spans 14 residues. CDR3 amino acids: CASSPGPGGTEAFF. For the CDR3, the DNA is TGCGCCAGCAGCCCCGGGCCAGGGGGCACTGAAGCTTTCTTT.

This rearrangement joins TRBV27 to TRBJ2-5; unclear D gene. The CDR3 runs 11 residues. V shed 4 bases and J shed 5 bases, with 5 bases lying between them. CDR1 and CDR2 (germline): MNHEY, SMNVEV (reference sequence). CDR3: CASSYRETQYF. Written as DNA, the CDR3 is TGTGCCAGCAGTTACCGGGAGACCCAGTACTTC.

The rearrangement uses TRBV24-1 and TRBJ2-7; D possibly corresponds to TRBD1 (6 bases). V was clipped by 4 bases and J by 5 bases, with 17 bases between them. Germline V lookup: CDR1 KGHDR, CDR2 SFDVKD. The CDR3 is 15 residues long. CDR3 DNA sequence: TGTGCCACCAGTGACCAGGGGCGTCCTTCGGACGAGCAGTACTTC. The encoded protein is CATSDQGRPSDEQYF.

The chain links TRBV4-1 to TRBJ2-4; a weak D match, TRBD2 (6 bases). From germline, CDR1 is MGHRA and CDR2 YSYEKL. This CDR3 is built from 19 residues. Trimming removed 1 base from V and 1 base from J, with 20 bases in between. This CDR3 is CASSQAMVGPEGAKNIQYF. The CDR3 DNA follows: TGCGCCAGCAGCCAAGCTATGGTGGGTCCGGAGGGGGCCAAAAACATTCAGTACTTC.

This clone was detected only once. This chain's CDR3 is CASSIQGASGYTF. Written as DNA, the CDR3 is TGTGCCAGCAGCATACAGGGGGCAAGTGGCTACACCTTC. The V call is TRBV5-8, the J call TRBJ1-2; TRBD1 agrees at 9 bases. Germline CDR1 is SGHTS and CDR2 is YDEGEE. J lost 7 bases, V lost 4 bases, and 5 bases had no gene match. The CDR3 sequence is 13 residues long.

This rearrangement joins TRBV11-2 to TRBJ2-3, with D possibly being TRBD2 (7 bases). The V gene lost 5 bases and the J gene lost 5 bases, with 20 bases spanning the gap. The CDR3 totals 16 residues. The germline CDR1 and CDR2 sequences are SGHAT and FQNNGV. CDR3 DNA sequence: TGTGCCAGCAGCACCTCTGGGGGGGGGCGAGGAGATACGCAGTATTTT. It yields the protein CASSTSGGGRGDTQYF.

The CDR3: CASRAGDTQYF. For the CDR3, the DNA is TGTGCCAGCAGGGCTGGAGATACGCAGTATTTT. The chain recombines TRBV25-1 with TRBJ2-3; D unclear. This CDR3 is 11 amino acids long. The germline CDR1 and CDR2 sequences are MGHDK and SYGVNS. Trimming removed 6 bases from V and 5 bases from J, with 6 bases in between.

This clone was counted between two and nine times. The chain joins TRBV28 to TRBJ2-7, with 8 bases fitting TRBD2. The CDR3 loop spans 14 amino acids. The germline gives CDR1 MDHEN, CDR2 SYDVKM. With V trimmed by 5 bases and J by 2 bases, 5 bases remained unmatched. For the CDR3, the DNA is TGTGCCAGCAGTGTCGGGGGGGCCGCCTACGAGCAGTACTTC. As protein: CASSVGGAAYEQYF. The whole variable domain, remainder taken from reference TRBV28 and TRBJ2-7, is DVKVTQSSRYLVKRTGEKVFLECVQDMDHENMFWYRQDPGLGLRLIYFSYDVKMKEKGDIPEGYSVSREKKERFSLILESASTNQTSMYLCASSVGGAAYEQYFGPGTRLTVT.

The chain links TRBV5-1 to TRBJ2-3, with 12 bases identical to TRBD2. This CDR3 is 18 amino acids long. With 1 base clipped from V and 1 base from J, the junction kept 7 bases outside the gene matches. Germline values: CDR1 SGHRS, CDR2 YFSETQ. CDR3 sequence (DNA): TGCGCCAGCAGCTTGACTTCTAGCGGGAGGGCAGGCACAGATACGCAGTATTTT. Its translation: CASSLTSSGRAGTDTQYF.

The count of this clone is one. This sequence joins TRBV9 and TRBJ2-5; 13 bases fit TRBD2. This CDR3 has 17 residues. J was trimmed by 2 bases and V by 2 bases; bases with no gene match: 6. Germline V gene lookup returns CDR1 SGDLS and CDR2 YYNGEE. CDR3 loop: CASSVGLAGTSQETQYF. DNA for the CDR3: TGTGCCAGCAGCGTGGGACTAGCGGGGACCTCTCAAGAGACCCAGTACTTC. The variable domain in full, with the rest retrieved from reference TRBV9 and TRBJ2-5, is DSGVTQTPKHLITATGQRVTLRCSPRSGDLSVYWYQQSLDQGLQFLIQYYNGEERAKGNILERFSAQQFPDLHSELNLSSLELGDSALYFCASSVGLAGTSQETQYFGPGTRLLVL.

Of note for this clone: The sample has other DNA sequences that encode this CDR3 too. The chain has TRBV24-1 and TRBJ2-2, with 12 positions matching TRBD1. The CDR3 totals 16 residues. The germline gives CDR1 KGHDR, CDR2 SFDVKD. J was trimmed by 6 bases and V by 4 bases; bases with no gene match: 5. The CDR3, as DNA: TGTGCCACCAGTGACCCGGGACAGGGGGCTTCCGGGGAGCTGTTTTTT. Protein sequence: CATSDPGQGASGELFF.

The rearrangement joins TRBV4-2 to TRBJ2-2; 14 bases map to TRBD2. The CDR3 covers 17 residues. From germline, CDR1 is LGHNA and CDR2 YNFKEQ. The J segment lost 7 bases and the V segment lost 4 bases, leaving 8 bases of the junction unmatched. The CDR3 protein is CASSPGLAGGAGGELFF. As DNA, the CDR3 is TGTGCCAGCAGCCCCGGACTAGCGGGAGGAGCGGGCGGGGAGCTGTTTTTT.

V usage is TRBV18 and J usage is TRBJ2-1; 9 bases map to TRBD2. CDR1 and CDR2 (germline): KGHSH, LQKENI. This CDR3 region has 14 residues. The ends lost 6 bases at V and 4 bases at J; junction bases unmatched: 4. The CDR3 region has the DNA TGTGCCAGCTCTCCGAGCGGGGGGTACAATGAGCAGTTCTTC. Translated: CASSPSGGYNEQFF.

The DNA for the CDR3 is TGTGCCAGCAGTGAATCCGGGACAGGTAGCGCCTATGGCTACACCTTC. Translating gives CASSESGTGSAYGYTF. V gene TRBV25-1 combines with J gene TRBJ1-2; the match to TRBD1 covers 8 bases. Germline CDR1 is MGHDK and CDR2 is SYGVNS. J lost 4 bases, V lost 1 base, and 8 bases had no gene match. This CDR3 comprises 16 residues.

The rearrangement links TRBV5-1 to TRBJ1-1, with D possibly TRBD1 on 6 matching bases. Germline loops: CDR1 SGHRS, CDR2 YFSETQ. The V end was cut by 4 bases, the J end by 0 bases, with 16 bases between. The CDR3 covers 16 residues. In DNA, the CDR3 is TGCGCCAGCAGCCCCAAAAGGACAGAAGTGAACACTGAAGCTTTCTTT. As protein: CASSPKRTEVNTEAFF.

The rearrangement joins TRBV27 to TRBJ2-7, with 10 positions matching TRBD2. Germline lookup yields CDR1 MNHEY and CDR2 SMNVEV (reference sequence). Losses at the gene ends were 5 bases for V and 2 bases for J; bases not matched to a gene: 6. The CDR3 has 15 amino acids. CDR3 coding DNA: TGTGCCAGCAGTCGTACTAGCGGGGCCACCTACGAGCAGTACTTC. This codes for CASSRTSGATYEQYF.

The rearrangement links TRBV3-1 (or the pseudogene TRBV3-2) to TRBJ2-5; 10 positions agree with TRBD2. The J segment lost 5 bases and the V segment lost 6 bases, leaving 9 bases of the junction unmatched. CDR1 and CDR2 (germline): LGHDT, YNNKEL (reference sequence). The CDR3 has 15 residues. The CDR3 DNA reads as TGTGCCAGCAGGGAAGCGGGAGGGCCGCGTGAGACCCAGTACTTC. It specifies CASREAGGPRETQYF.

The chain carries TRBV5-1 and TRBJ2-1; 8 bases line up with TRBD1. Trimming cost V 4 bases and J 5 bases; bases outside gene matches: 11. Germline lookup yields CDR1 SGHRS and CDR2 YFSETQ. The CDR3 has 16 residues. CDR3 sequence: CASSPNGTGTNNEQFF. As DNA, the CDR3 is TGCGCCAGCAGCCCCAACGGGACAGGTACTAACAATGAGCAGTTCTTC.

The chain has TRBV18 and TRBJ1-5; 11 bases line up with TRBD1. J lost 2 bases, V lost 2 bases, and 5 bases had no gene match. Germline V CDR1 and CDR2: KGHSH, LQKENI. The CDR3 covers 17 residues. CDR3 coding DNA: TGTGCCAGCTCACCATGGGACAGGGGGACCGGCAATCAGCCCCAGCATTTT. Its protein is CASSPWDRGTGNQPQHF.

This chain links TRBV6-2 or TRBV6-3 with TRBJ2-5; D perhaps matches TRBD2 (6 bases). Trimming removed 5 bases at V and 3 bases at J, with 16 bases between. Germline V CDR1 and CDR2: MNHEY, SVGEGT. The length of the CDR3 is 15 residues. The CDR3 sequence: CASSPRDSGKETQYF. CDR3 nucleotides: TGTGCCAGCAGTCCCAGGGATAGCGGAAAAGAGACCCAGTACTTC.